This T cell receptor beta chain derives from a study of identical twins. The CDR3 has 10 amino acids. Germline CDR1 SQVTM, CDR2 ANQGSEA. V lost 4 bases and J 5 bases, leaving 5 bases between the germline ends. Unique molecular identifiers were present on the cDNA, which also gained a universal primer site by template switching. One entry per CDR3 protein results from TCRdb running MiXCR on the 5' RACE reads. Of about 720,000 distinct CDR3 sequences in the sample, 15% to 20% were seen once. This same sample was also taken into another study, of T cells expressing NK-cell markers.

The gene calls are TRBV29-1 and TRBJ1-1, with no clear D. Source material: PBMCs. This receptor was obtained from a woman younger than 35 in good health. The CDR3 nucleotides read TGCAGCGTTGGATGGACTGAAGCTTTCTTT. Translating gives CSVGWTEAFF.